Below, 3 T cell receptor beta chains from the same sample are listed, as sequenced in a study of T cell responses to AZD1222 COVID-19 vaccine. The protocol was immunoSEQ multiplex PCR, while the TCRdb copy is restricted to in-frame clones and leaves out a portion. The sample consists of 100,000 to 150,000 clones, around 94% of them appearing once. The sequencing used peripheral blood, collected on day 0 of AZD1222 vaccination. The receptors were gathered from an adult in good health.

This clone showed up just once. The genes are TRBV5-6 and TRBJ1-2; D unclear. In germline, CDR1 is SGHDT, CDR2 YYEEEE. Between the trimmed V and J ends, which lost 4 bases and 6 bases, there was a span of 10 bases. This CDR3 region has 12 residues. CDR3 loop: CASSPGSNGYTF. In nucleotides, the CDR3 is TGTGCCAGCAGCCCCGGAAGCAATGGCTACACCTTC.

This CDR3 is CASSLGGQGTDTQYF. The CDR3 DNA sequence: TGTGCCAGCAGTCTAGGGGGACAGGGGACAGATACGCAGTATTTT. The genes are TRBV6-6 and TRBJ2-3; 10 bases align to TRBD1. The CDR3 covers 15 residues. The V segment lost 5 bases and the J segment 3 bases; nucleotides outside the gene matches: 5. Looked up from germline, CDR1 is MNHNY and CDR2 is SVGAGI (reference sequence).

This sequence joins TRBV27 and TRBJ1-2; maybe TRBD1 (6 bases). The length of the CDR3 is 15 residues. Trimming took off 5 bases at V and 7 bases at J, with 20 bases between the two ends. The germline gives CDR1 MNHEY, CDR2 SMNVEV (reference sequence). The CDR3: CASSPYSRGGSGYTF. The CDR3 DNA follows: TGTGCCAGCAGTCCTTATTCAAGAGGGGGAAGTGGCTACACCTTC.